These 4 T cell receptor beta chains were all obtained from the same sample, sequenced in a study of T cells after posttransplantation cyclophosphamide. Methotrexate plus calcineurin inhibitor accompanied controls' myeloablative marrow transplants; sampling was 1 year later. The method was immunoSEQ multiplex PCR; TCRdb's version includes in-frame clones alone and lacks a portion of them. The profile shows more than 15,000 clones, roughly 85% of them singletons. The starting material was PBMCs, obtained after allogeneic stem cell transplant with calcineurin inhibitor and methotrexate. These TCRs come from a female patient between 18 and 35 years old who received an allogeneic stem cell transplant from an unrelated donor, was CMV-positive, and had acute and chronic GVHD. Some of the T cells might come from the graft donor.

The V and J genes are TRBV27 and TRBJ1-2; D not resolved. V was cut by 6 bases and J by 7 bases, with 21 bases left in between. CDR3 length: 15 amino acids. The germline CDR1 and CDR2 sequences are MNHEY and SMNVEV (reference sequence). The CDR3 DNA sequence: TGTGCCAGCAGGCGCAGCGGGCACTCAACCCTTGGCTACACCTTC. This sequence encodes CASRRSGHSTLGYTF.

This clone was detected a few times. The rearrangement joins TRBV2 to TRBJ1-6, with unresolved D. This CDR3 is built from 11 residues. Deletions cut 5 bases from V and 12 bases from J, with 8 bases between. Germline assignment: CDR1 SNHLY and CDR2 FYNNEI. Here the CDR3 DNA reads TGTGCCAGCAGTTACAGCATACCCCTCCACTTT. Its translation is CASSYSIPLHF.

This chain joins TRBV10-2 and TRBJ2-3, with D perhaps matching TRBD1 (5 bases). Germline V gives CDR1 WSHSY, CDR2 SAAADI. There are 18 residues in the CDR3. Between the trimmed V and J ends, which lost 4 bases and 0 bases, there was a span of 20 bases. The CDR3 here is CASSVARGPTPSTDTQYF. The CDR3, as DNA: TGCGCCAGCAGTGTAGCAAGGGGTCCGACCCCGAGCACAGATACGCAGTATTTT.

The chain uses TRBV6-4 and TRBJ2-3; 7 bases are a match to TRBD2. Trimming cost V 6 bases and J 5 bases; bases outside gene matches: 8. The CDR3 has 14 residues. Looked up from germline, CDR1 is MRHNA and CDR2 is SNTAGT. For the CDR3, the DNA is TGTGCCAGCAGCGTCGTTGCGGGAGTAGATACGCAGTATTTT. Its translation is CASSVVAGVDTQYF.